These 13 T cell receptor beta chains share one sample of origin, sequenced in a study of regulatory T cells in long-lasting Graves disease. Construction of TCR beta libraries relied on iRepertoire HTBI primers and on Arm-PCR targeting CDR3 regions. TCRdb independently ran MiXCR on the multiplex PCR reads; one entry per CDR3 protein. The repertoire includes some 300,000 distinct CDR3 sequences, around 20% of them detected once, and roughly three fifths sits in the top ten. The time point denotes: persistent/refractory GD, antithyroid drugs over 5 years with positive TRAb. Scientists built the TCR library using RNA that was extracted from PBMCs. The sample in question was peripheral blood mononuclear cells (PBMCs), obtained when the disease was refractory, from a patient treated with antithyroid drugs. Every receptor here comes from a female donor with Graves disease.

Many counts were recorded for this clonotype. V and J are TRBV28 and TRBJ1-5; D might be TRBD1 (5 bases). The CDR3 is made up of 14 amino acids. Germline V CDR1 and CDR2: MDHEN, SYDVKM. V was pared by 4 bases and J by 2 bases, with 9 bases between. CDR3 bases: TGTGCCAGCAGTTCTGGGGGAGGCAATCAGCCCCAGCATTTT. Amino acids: CASSSGGGNQPQHF.

The CDR3 DNA is TGTGCCAGCAGTCACAACAATGAGCAGTTCTTC. It translates to CASSHNNEQFF. The J gene is TRBJ2-1, the V gene TRBV6-1, with D uncertain. V lost 5 bases to trimming and J lost 5 bases, with 4 bases between them. The CDR3 consists of 11 residues. Germline values: CDR1 MNHNS, CDR2 SASEGT.

This clonotype was detected many times. The chain links TRBV27 to TRBJ2-7; D tentatively fits TRBD1 or TRBD2 (5 bases each). Trimming pared 5 bases from V and 4 bases from J, leaving 33 bases between. The CDR3 runs 20 residues. CDR1 MNHEY and CDR2 SMNVEV come from the germline V gene (reference sequence). For the CDR3, the DNA is TGTGCCAGCAGTCCCCGAAACCTCGACAGCATCGGGCTAGCTGGATACGAGCAGTACTTC. This translates into CASSPRNLDSIGLAGYEQYF.

The chain recombines TRBV29-1 with TRBJ1-4; TRBD1 matches 7 bases. This CDR3 has 14 amino acids. The junction had 7 bases not matched to a gene; V was cut back by 5 bases and J by 4 bases. CDR1 is SQVTM and CDR2 is ANQGSEA in the germline V gene. CDR3 coding DNA: TGCAGCGTTACGCAGGGGGGGGGTAATGAAAAACTGTTTTTT. This translates into CSVTQGGGNEKLFF.

The chain combines TRBV10-1 with TRBJ1-1; maybe TRBD1 (5 bases). The ends were cut back, 0 bases at V and 7 bases at J, with 12 bases in the middle. Germline V gives CDR1 WNHNN, CDR2 SYGVQD (reference sequence). The CDR3 is 14 residues long. CDR3 in amino acids: CASSESTEGGEAFF. CDR3 nucleotides: TGCGCCAGCAGTGAGTCGACAGAAGGAGGTGAAGCTTTCTTT.

The chain recombines TRBV20-1 with TRBJ2-1; possible D gene TRBD1, 6 bases. With 3 bases removed from V and 2 bases from J, the gap between germline ends came to 11 bases. This CDR3 has 14 amino acids. Germline loops: CDR1 DFQATT, CDR2 SNEGSKA (reference sequence). The CDR3 bases are TGCAGTGCTAGTTTGTGGGGGCCCTACAATGAGCAGTTCTTC. Translated: CSASLWGPYNEQFF.

This clonotype was observed at least ten times. V usage is TRBV18 and J usage is TRBJ2-2; possibly TRBD2 for D (5 bases). Per germline, CDR1 KGHSH and CDR2 LQKENI. The CDR3 spans 16 residues. V lost 1 base, J lost 6 bases, and 15 bases lay in between. The CDR3 DNA follows: TGTGCCAGCTCACCACGAGAGGTGGCGGGCTCCGGGGAGCTGTTTTTT. Protein sequence: CASSPREVAGSGELFF.

This clonotype has ten or more counts. The gene calls are TRBV30 and TRBJ1-2, with D tentatively TRBD1 (5 bases). Trimming removed 3 bases at V and 8 bases at J, with 13 bases between. Germline values: CDR1 GTSNPN, CDR2 SVGIG (reference sequence). This CDR3 contains 12 residues. The CDR3 is CAWSFNRGGYTF. The CDR3 nucleotides read TGTGCCTGGAGCTTTAACCGGGGCGGCTACACCTTC.

CDR3 DNA: TGCAGTGCTAGAGACTACCCCCAGGGGGCGGCCTACGAGCAGTACTTC. Translation gives CSARDYPQGAAYEQYF. V is TRBV20-1 and J is TRBJ2-5, with 8 bases lining up with TRBD1. The J call may be in error: the DNA end matches TRBJ2-7 better. Germline CDR1 DFQATT, CDR2 SNEGSKA (reference sequence). The CDR3 loop spans 16 amino acids.

In this sample, this clonotype turned up a few times. The rearrangement uses TRBV11-2 and TRBJ2-7; D is perhaps TRBD2 (6 bases). The CDR3 is 18 amino acids. CDR1 and CDR2 (germline): SGHAT, FQNNGV. V was pared by 5 bases and J by 2 bases, with 25 bases between. The CDR3 sequence: CASSPGPWRREFTYEQYF. The CDR3 coding sequence is TGTGCCAGCAGCCCGGGACCCTGGAGACGGGAGTTTACCTACGAGCAGTACTTC.

CDR3: CASSSRDGSYEQYF. CDR3 sequence (DNA): TGTGCCAGCAGCTCCCGGGACGGATCCTACGAGCAGTACTTC. The chain uses TRBV7-9 and TRBJ2-7; D could derive from TRBD1 or TRBD2 (5 bases each). The ends were cut back, 4 bases at V and 1 base at J, with 11 bases in the middle. The CDR3 spans 14 residues. CDR1 SEHNR and CDR2 FQNEAQ come from the germline V gene (reference sequence).

The genes are TRBV10-3 and TRBJ2-3, with TRBD1 matching over 9 bases. This CDR3 is 14 amino acids long. V dropped 8 bases and J dropped 0; count of bases not matched to a gene: 3. The germline CDR1 and CDR2 sequences are ENHRY and SYGVKD. The chain's CDR3 is CAIGGQGSTDTQYF. The CDR3 DNA is TGTGCCATCGGGGGACAGGGCAGCACAGATACGCAGTATTTT.

This clonotype showed up just once. The chain is built from TRBV19 and TRBJ1-4; 7 bases line up with TRBD1. This CDR3 contains 16 residues. Germline CDR1 and CDR2: LNHDA and SQIVND (reference sequence). The V gene end was trimmed by 7 bases and the J gene end by 0 bases; junction bases not matched to a gene: 8. CDR3 amino acids: CASTRQGASTNEKLFF. For the CDR3, the DNA is TGTGCCAGTACCCGACAGGGCGCATCAACTAATGAAAAACTGTTTTTT.